This TCR beta chain is from a study of cytomegalovirus exposure and HLA in healthy donors. Study-level results: V- and J-gene trimming in TCR beta was tied to a missense DCLRE1C variant by an analysis performed later.

V shed 2 bases, J shed 0 bases, and the junction held 9 bases outside the gene matches. CDR1 is MNHNS, CDR2 SASEGT, per germline. This CDR3 region has 18 residues. Regarding this clone: No antigen is known for it.

The study ran its PCR with 60 Vbeta and 13 Jbeta primers. Sequencing used immunoSEQ multiplex PCR; TCRdb keeps in-frame clones, though not all of them. The sample has over 150,000 clones, roughly four fifths seen once. The donors comprised healthy bone marrow donors. The sequenced sample consisted of PBMCs. The origin of this receptor is a man over 45 in good health and CMV-seronegative. J is TRBJ2-4 and V is TRBV6-1; 8 bases are shared with TRBD2. The CDR3 DNA is TGTGCCAGCAGTGAACAAGGGACTAGTGCTCTAGCCAAAAACATTCAGTACTTC. Translating gives CASSEQGTSALAKNIQYF.